This TCR beta chain was documented in a study of blood T cell repertoires in COVID-19. The wider study: T cells, B-cell-depleted T cells, or PBMCs supplied cDNA or gDNA.

Measured with immunoSEQ multiplex PCR; TCRdb has only the in-frame clones, and not every one. The repertoire holds 80,000 to 130,000 clones, with roughly 86% as singletons. To note about this clone: At the DNA level, this CDR3 is encoded by other sequences in the same sample as well.

The junction had 3 bases not matched to a gene; V was cut back by 4 bases and J by 1 base. The CDR3 length is 16 residues. CDR1 SGHNT and CDR2 YYREEE come from the germline V gene (reference sequence). The source material was peripheral blood. The gene calls are TRBV5-4 and TRBJ2-2, with TRBD2 matching over 11 bases. The source is a woman aged 60 to 75 with acute or convalescent COVID-19. CDR3 bases: TGTGCCAGCAGCCCCGGACTAGCGGGGAACACCGGGGAGCTGTTTTTT. Translating gives CASSPGLAGNTGELFF.